These 28 T cell receptor beta chains were all obtained from the same sample, sequenced in a study of OX40 agonist ivuxolimab in advanced cancers. The protocol was immunoSEQ multiplex PCR, while the TCRdb copy is restricted to in-frame clones and leaves out a portion. The table shows about 70,000 clones, with roughly 89% occurring only once. The sequenced sample was CD4+ or CD8+ T cells sorted from blood, obtained in a trial of the OX40 agonist ivuxolimab. The receptors here all came from an adult with an advanced solid tumor such as melanoma, head and neck, liver or kidney cancer.

This rearrangement joins TRBV4-1 to TRBJ1-2, with D unresolved. The CDR3 is 15 amino acids. CDR1 is MGHRA, CDR2 YSYEKL, per germline. With 4 bases removed from V and 6 bases from J, the gap between germline ends came to 18 bases. The CDR3 spells CASSRAPLNLNGYTF. CDR3 bases: TGCGCCAGCAGCCGAGCTCCCTTGAACTTGAATGGCTACACCTTC.

The chain carries TRBV19 and TRBJ2-7; a possible D gene is TRBD1 (6 bases). The germline CDR1 and CDR2 sequences are LNHDA and SQIVND (reference sequence). Trimming pared 2 bases from V and 6 bases from J, leaving 11 bases between. The CDR3 extends over 13 amino acids. Here the CDR3 reads CASSINRAGEQYF. As DNA, the CDR3 is TGTGCCAGTAGTATAAACAGGGCGGGCGAGCAGTACTTC.

The rearrangement joins TRBV28 to TRBJ1-2, with a weak D call TRBD1 (5 bases). Per germline, CDR1 MDHEN and CDR2 SYDVKM. The V and J ends lost 4 bases and 0 bases respectively, with 15 bases between them. CDR3 length equals 16 residues. CDR3 coding DNA: TGTGCCAGCAGTTCGCCGGGACTGATGTCTAACTATGGCTACACCTTC. This translates into CASSSPGLMSNYGYTF.

This sequence joins TRBV2 and TRBJ1-1; maybe TRBD1 (5 bases). V lost 7 bases and J 3 bases, leaving 12 bases between the germline ends. Germline V CDR1 and CDR2: SNHLY, FYNNEI. CDR3 length: 13 amino acids. The CDR3 sequence is CASIRGDYTEAFF. CDR3 coding DNA: TGTGCCAGCATTCGGGGGGATTACACTGAAGCTTTCTTT.

The J gene is TRBJ2-5, the V gene TRBV11-2; 10 bases map to TRBD2. The DNA end favors TRBJ2-7, so the J call may be wrong. Germline values: CDR1 SGHAT, CDR2 FQNNGV. The CDR3 is 17 amino acids. This CDR3 is CASSLAGAGGYPYEQYF. The CDR3 bases are TGTGCCAGCAGCCTAGCCGGAGCGGGAGGGTATCCCTACGAGCAGTACTTC.

This clone was counted between two and nine times. V is TRBV11-3 and J is TRBJ2-1; weak D call: TRBD2 (6 bases). Germline V gene data show CDR1 as SGHNT and CDR2 as YENEEA. The CDR3 spans 15 residues. V lost 0 bases to trimming and J lost 2 bases, with 8 bases between them. The chain's CDR3 is CASSLDAGTYNEQFF. The CDR3 nucleotides are TGTGCCAGCAGCTTAGACGCGGGGACCTACAATGAGCAGTTCTTC.

The chain links TRBV27 to TRBJ1-5; D is perhaps TRBD1 (6 bases). The V end lost 3 bases, the J end lost 7 bases, and 25 bases lay between the germline ends. CDR3 size: 18 residues. Germline assignment: CDR1 MNHEY and CDR2 SMNVEV (reference sequence). For the CDR3, the DNA is TGTGCCAGCAGTTTCTCAGGGGAGCAATCAGTCCGAAGGCAGCCCCAGCATTTT. This gives the protein CASSFSGEQSVRRQPQHF.

The CDR3 region has the DNA TGTGCCTGGAGTGAGACAGGGTGGCATTCACCCCTCCACTTT. Encoded protein: CAWSETGWHSPLHF. The rearrangement joins TRBV30 to TRBJ1-6; 7 bases are a match to TRBD1. CDR1 is GTSNPN and CDR2 is SVGIG in the germline V gene (reference sequence). This CDR3 has 14 residues. The V gene end was trimmed by 1 base and the J gene end by 8 bases; junction bases not matched to a gene: 5.

The gene calls are TRBV5-1 and TRBJ2-2; 11 nucleotides line up with TRBD2. This CDR3 spans 16 amino acids. Germline CDR1 is SGHRS and CDR2 is YFSETQ. Trimming took 3 bases from V and 2 from J; bases not matched to a gene: 3. The CDR3 bases are TGCGCCAGCAGCTACCTAGCGGGAGGTAACACCGGGGAGCTGTTTTTT. It encodes CASSYLAGGNTGELFF.

The rearrangement joins TRBV27 to TRBJ1-2; a weak D match, TRBD1 (5 bases). V shed 2 bases and J shed 3 bases, with 10 bases lying between them. The CDR3 sequence is 14 residues long. Germline lookup yields CDR1 MNHEY and CDR2 SMNVEV (reference sequence). Written as DNA, the CDR3 is TGTGCCAGCAGTTTAACTTGGGGGGACTATGGCTACACCTTC. Amino acid sequence: CASSLTWGDYGYTF.

This chain links TRBV10-3 with TRBJ1-2; D is ambiguous. Trimming left V 4 bases short and J 0 bases short, with 12 bases between. Germline CDR1 reads ENHRY; CDR2 reads SYGVKD. The CDR3 is 15 amino acids. The CDR3 spells CAISALGPANYGYTF. CDR3 DNA sequence: TGTGCCATCAGTGCCTTGGGCCCTGCTAACTATGGCTACACCTTC.

The J gene is TRBJ2-7, the V gene TRBV28; 9 nucleotides align to TRBD1. J gave up 4 bases and V 6 bases, and 7 bases lay outside the gene matches. CDR1 and CDR2 (germline): MDHEN, SYDVKM. The CDR3 extends over 14 amino acids. The CDR3 sequence is CASRGTGPLYEQYF. The CDR3 nucleotides read TGTGCCAGCAGGGGGACAGGGCCTTTGTACGAGCAGTACTTC. Full variable domain (remainder filled in from reference TRBV28 and TRBJ2-7): DVKVTQSSRYLVKRTGEKVFLECVQDMDHENMFWYRQDPGLGLRLIYFSYDVKMKEKGDIPEGYSVSREKKERFSLILESASTNQTSMYLCASRGTGPLYEQYFGPGTRLTVT.

This rearrangement joins TRBV5-1 to TRBJ2-7; D ambiguous. V lost 5 bases to trimming and J lost 2 bases, with 8 bases between them. The V gene's germline CDR1 is SGHRS and CDR2 YFSETQ. The CDR3 runs 12 residues. Written as DNA, the CDR3 is TGCGCCAGCAGTACGAACACCTACGAGCAGTACTTC. Translated: CASSTNTYEQYF.

This clone has just one count. The chain uses TRBV10-3 and TRBJ1-4, with D maybe TRBD1 (6 bases). Germline V gene data show CDR1 as ENHRY and CDR2 as SYGVKD. V shed 5 bases and J shed 6 bases, with 19 bases lying between them. This CDR3 has 16 amino acids. The CDR3 DNA is TGTGCCATCAGTCCGGGACACCTGAGGGGAGATGAAAAACTGTTTTTT. Translated, it gives CAISPGHLRGDEKLFF.

The chain employs TRBV4-1 and TRBJ2-7, with 7 bases fitting TRBD1. V was clipped by 1 base and J by 7 bases; unmatched bases: 16. CDR1 is MGHRA and CDR2 is YSYEKL in the germline V gene. The CDR3 spans 17 residues. CDR3 amino acids: CASSQGTTGTTPREQYF. For the CDR3, the DNA is TGCGCCAGCAGCCAAGGGACGACAGGGACAACACCTCGGGAGCAGTACTTC.

The J gene is TRBJ1-2, the V gene TRBV28, with unresolved D. The CDR3 totals 14 residues. Per germline, CDR1 MDHEN and CDR2 SYDVKM. V lost 5 bases and J lost 4, with 14 bases in between. For the CDR3, the DNA is TGTGCCAGCAGTCCCCCCGATCAGTTCTATGGCTACACCTTC. This gives the protein CASSPPDQFYGYTF.

J is TRBJ2-7 and V is TRBV7-6, with 7 bases fitting TRBD1. Trimming cost V 1 base and J 2 bases; bases outside gene matches: 2. Germline-derived CDR1 and CDR2 are SGHVS and FNYEAQ. The CDR3 length is 14 residues. Written as DNA, the CDR3 is TGTGCCAGCAGCTTAGGACAGGGTGCCTACGAGCAGTACTTC. Encoded protein: CASSLGQGAYEQYF.

This clone was found once. V gene TRBV6-1 combines with J gene TRBJ2-7; tentative D call: TRBD2 (5 bases). Trimming cost V 7 bases and J 3 bases, with 16 bases left between them. From germline, CDR1 is MNHNS and CDR2 SASEGT. The CDR3 consists of 14 residues. Written as DNA, the CDR3 is TGTGCCAGCAAGGTTCCAGCGGACCTCTACGAGCAGTACTTC. This sequence encodes CASKVPADLYEQYF.

The V gene is TRBV30, the J gene TRBJ1-1; D gene ambiguous. The V and J ends lost 7 bases and 0 bases respectively, with 9 bases between them. CDR1 and CDR2 (germline): GTSNPN, SVGIG (reference sequence). CDR3 length: 12 residues. Here the CDR3 reads CASVRLNTEAFF. DNA for the CDR3: TGTGCCTCTGTTCGATTGAACACTGAAGCTTTCTTT.

The chain recombines TRBV7-2 with TRBJ2-7; 9 bases map to TRBD2. This CDR3 is built from 15 residues. Germline-derived CDR1 and CDR2 are SGHTA and FQGNSA. The V segment lost 0 bases and the J segment 0 bases; nucleotides outside the gene matches: 0. CDR3 protein: CASSLASGSSYEQYF. In DNA, the CDR3 is TGTGCCAGCAGCTTAGCTAGCGGGAGCTCCTACGAGCAGTACTTC.

The chain carries TRBV25-1 and TRBJ2-3; possible D gene TRBD1, 6 bases. The CDR3 totals 11 residues. Per germline, CDR1 MGHDK and CDR2 SYGVNS. Trimming stripped 6 bases from V and 8 bases from J, with 9 bases between. This chain's CDR3 is CASRSDSTQYF. CDR3 sequence (DNA): TGTGCCAGCAGATCGGACAGTACGCAGTATTTT. Together with reference TRBV25-1 and TRBJ2-3, the CDR3 gives the full variable domain: EADIYQTPRYLVIGTGKKITLECSQTMGHDKMYWYQQDPGMELHLIHYSYGVNSTEKGDLSSESTVSRIRTEHFPLTLESARPSHTSQYLCASRSDSTQYFGPGTRLTVL.

In this sample, this clone turned up once. The V gene is TRBV5-1, the J gene TRBJ1-1; 10 bases fit TRBD1. The CDR3 is 17 residues long. V trimming: 2 bases; J trimming: 1 base; junction bases outside the gene matches: 8. CDR1 and CDR2 from the germline V gene are SGHRS and YFSETQ. The CDR3 nucleotides read TGCGCCAGCAGCTTCACTTTGGGGACAGGGGCGAACACTGAAGCTTTCTTT. It codes for CASSFTLGTGANTEAFF.

The CDR3 nucleotides are TGTGCCAGCAGCCATGGGGATGGCTACGAGCAGTACTTC. Translating gives CASSHGDGYEQYF. The chain is built from TRBV9 and TRBJ2-7; D not resolved. The length of the CDR3 is 13 residues. Germline CDR1 reads SGDLS; CDR2 reads YYNGEE. Trimming removed 4 bases from V and 3 bases from J, with 11 bases in between.

The genes are TRBV7-9 and TRBJ1-2, with TRBD1 matching 10 bases. This CDR3 contains 15 residues. Germline lookup yields CDR1 SEHNR and CDR2 FQNEAQ (reference sequence). V dropped 4 bases and J dropped 6; count of bases not matched to a gene: 8. CDR3 amino acids: CASSSGTGAFDGYTF. CDR3 DNA: TGTGCCAGCAGCTCCGGGACAGGGGCGTTCGATGGCTACACCTTC.

V usage is TRBV28 and J usage is TRBJ1-5; D unclear. V gave up 3 bases and J gave up 5 bases, with 14 bases separating them. CDR1 MDHEN and CDR2 SYDVKM come from the germline V gene. This CDR3 comprises 15 residues. CDR3 sequence: CASSLLGVEDQPQHF. The CDR3 region has the DNA TGTGCCAGCAGTTTGTTAGGAGTGGAGGATCAGCCCCAGCATTTT.

The chain has TRBV5-1 and TRBJ2-2, with no clear D. CDR1 is SGHRS and CDR2 is YFSETQ in the germline V gene. The ends were cut back, 0 bases at V and 4 bases at J, with 13 bases in the middle. The CDR3 spans 16 residues. As DNA, the CDR3 is TGCGCCAGCAGCTTGGTTATAGGCTCGACCACCGGGGAGCTGTTTTTT. Its translation: CASSLVIGSTTGELFF.

The rearrangement uses TRBV18 and TRBJ2-1; TRBD2 is a possible D gene (5 bases). The CDR3 consists of 14 residues. Germline CDR1 KGHSH, CDR2 LQKENI. V gave up 2 bases and J gave up 8 bases, with 13 bases separating them. CDR3 DNA sequence: TGTGCCAGCTCACCAGGCGGACTTATATATGAGCAGTTCTTC. Its translation: CASSPGGLIYEQFF.

This clone was seen once. J is TRBJ2-7 and V is TRBV25-1; D might be TRBD1 or TRBD2, each matching 5 bases. CDR1 is MGHDK, CDR2 SYGVNS, per germline. V was trimmed by 4 bases and J by 3 bases, leaving 13 bases between them. This CDR3 region has 14 residues. This CDR3 reads CASSGSLGVYEQYF. DNA for the CDR3: TGTGCCAGCAGTGGTAGCCTGGGGGTCTACGAGCAGTACTTC.